These 27 T cell receptor beta chains share one sample of origin, sequenced in a study of blood T cells in healthy people across ages. Through a sample-barcoded 5' primer and a J-beta primer mix, a second PCR was run for about 6 to 11 cycles. TCRdb redid the calling of the 5' RACE reads with MiXCR, one entry per CDR3 protein. The data show fewer than 950,000 distinct CDR3 sequences, 30% to 45% seen once. The sequencing input was blood. The source is a man younger than 30 in good health.

This clonotype was recorded a few times. The chain links TRBV20-1 to TRBJ2-1; the D gene could be TRBD1 or TRBD2 (5 bases each). Trimming pared 2 bases from V and 2 bases from J, leaving 10 bases between. Germline values: CDR1 DFQATT, CDR2 SNEGSKA (reference sequence). There are 14 residues in the CDR3. In nucleotides, the CDR3 is TGCAGTGCTAGACCCGGGGCAACCTACAATGAGCAGTTCTTC. This gives the protein CSARPGATYNEQFF.

This clonotype was detected a few times. The gene calls are TRBV27 and TRBJ2-1; D ambiguous. The CDR3 is 14 amino acids. The germline CDR1 and CDR2 sequences are MNHEY and SMNVEV (reference sequence). The germline V and J ends were trimmed by 6 bases and 5 bases, with 14 bases remaining between them. The CDR3 here is CASRYPSSDNEQFF. In DNA form, the CDR3 reads TGTGCCAGCAGATACCCAAGTTCCGACAATGAGCAGTTCTTC.

The V call is TRBV25-1, the J call TRBJ1-4, with a weak D call TRBD1 (6 bases). The V end lost 3 bases, the J end lost 8 bases, and 13 bases lay between the germline ends. Germline loops: CDR1 MGHDK, CDR2 SYGVNS. CDR3 length equals 14 residues. The chain's CDR3 is CASSEGTGFEKLFF. Written as DNA, the CDR3 is TGTGCCAGCAGTGAGGGTACAGGGTTCGAAAAACTGTTTTTT.

The J gene is TRBJ2-5, the V gene TRBV7-6; no clear D gene. This CDR3 spans 13 amino acids. The V gene's germline CDR1 is SGHVS and CDR2 FNYEAQ. Trimming removed 5 bases from V and 9 bases from J, with 16 bases in between. The CDR3 is CASSVNSLRPQYF. The CDR3 DNA reads TGTGCCAGCAGCGTAAACTCCTTGCGGCCCCAGTACTTC.

The table lists this clonotype with many counts. The chain recombines TRBV3-1 with TRBJ2-7, with D unclear. Per germline, CDR1 LGHDT and CDR2 YNNKEL (reference sequence). Trimming took off 3 bases at V and 2 bases at J, with 5 bases between the two ends. The CDR3 has 12 residues. CDR3 sequence reads: CASSQLTYEQYF. CDR3 bases: TGTGCCAGCAGCCAGCTCACCTACGAGCAGTACTTC.

The chain is built from TRBV6-1 and TRBJ2-4; TRBD1 matches 9 bases. Germline CDR1 MNHNS, CDR2 SASEGT. This CDR3 contains 19 residues. The V segment lost 6 bases and the J segment 5 bases; nucleotides outside the gene matches: 20. The CDR3 region has the DNA TGTGCCAGCAGCCGACGGGACAGGGAACGATGGGGACAAGAAAACATTCAGTACTTC. Encoded protein: CASSRRDRERWGQENIQYF.

This clonotype was observed a handful of times. V gene TRBV12-3 or TRBV12-4 combines with J gene TRBJ2-3, with 8 bases fitting TRBD2. J gave up 15 bases and V 3 bases, and 14 bases lay outside the gene matches. This CDR3 contains 14 residues. The CDR3 coding sequence is TGTGCCAGCAGTTTCGGGGGGGCCGGAGATACGGAATATTTT. Amino acid sequence: CASSFGGAGDTEYF.

The V and J genes are TRBV12-3 or TRBV12-4 and TRBJ2-7; D gene ambiguous. Trimming took off 5 bases at V and 3 bases at J, with 8 bases between the two ends. The CDR3 runs 12 residues. CDR3 amino acids: CASSPRNYEQYF. CDR3 bases: TGTGCCAGCAGTCCGAGAAACTACGAGCAGTACTTC.

This clonotype was observed a few times. The V and J genes are TRBV28 and TRBJ2-2, with 11 bases fitting TRBD2. J lost 4 bases, V lost 6 bases, and 7 bases had no gene match. The CDR3 spans 16 residues. Germline assignment: CDR1 MDHEN and CDR2 SYDVKM. CDR3 loop: CASSPPGLAATGELFF. The CDR3 DNA reads as TGTGCCAGCAGCCCGCCGGGACTAGCGGCCACCGGGGAGCTGTTTTTT.

This chain uses TRBV20-1 with TRBJ2-3, with D possibly being TRBD1 (6 bases). V lost 1 base and J 2 bases, leaving 16 bases between the germline ends. Per germline, CDR1 DFQATT and CDR2 SNEGSKA (reference sequence). The CDR3 runs to 16 residues. The CDR3 is CSARGLPRGTTDTQYF. As DNA, the CDR3 is TGCAGTGCTAGAGGTCTCCCTAGGGGGACCACAGATACGCAGTATTTT.

Notes on this clonotype: This sequence may be a read error, since a much larger clone differs from it by one base. V and J are TRBV11-2 and TRBJ2-1, with a weak D call TRBD1 (6 bases). CDR1 is SGHAT, CDR2 FQNNGV, per germline. The CDR3 sequence is 14 residues long. In DNA form, the CDR3 reads TGTGCCGGCAGCTTAGACAGGAGTGACAATGAGCAGTTCTTC. This codes for CAGSLDRSDNEQFF.

The sample holds many counts of this clonotype. J is TRBJ2-3 and V is TRBV11-2; a possible D gene is TRBD1 (5 bases). The CDR3 spans 14 residues. The V gene's germline CDR1 is SGHAT and CDR2 FQNNGV. The V end lost 4 bases, the J end lost 1 base, and 9 bases lay between the germline ends. CDR3 in amino acids: CASSSLGGTDTQYF. Written as DNA, the CDR3 is TGTGCCAGCAGCTCCCTAGGGGGCACAGATACGCAGTATTTT.

This sequence joins TRBV2 and TRBJ1-3, with D possibly TRBD1 on 6 matching bases. The germline V and J ends were trimmed by 10 bases and 6 bases, with 16 bases remaining between them. CDR1 and CDR2 from the germline V gene are SNHLY and FYNNEI. This CDR3 comprises 13 residues. CDR3 sequence (DNA): TGTGCCACCTCGGGGGCGCCGGAAAACACCATATATTTT. Translation gives CATSGAPENTIYF.

This chain links TRBV19 with TRBJ1-1; D possibly corresponds to TRBD1 (5 bases). V was pared by 6 bases and J by 1 base, with 21 bases between. CDR1 and CDR2 from the germline V gene are LNHDA and SQIVND (reference sequence). CDR3 length equals 17 residues. The CDR3 spells CASSLSGRGRENTEAFF. CDR3 nucleotide sequence: TGTGCCAGTAGCCTATCGGGGAGGGGCAGGGAGAACACTGAAGCTTTCTTT.

On this clonotype: This sequence may be a read error, since a much larger clone differs from it by one base. The chain is built from TRBV10-3 and TRBJ2-1; 10 positions agree with TRBD1. The germline gives CDR1 ENHRY, CDR2 SYGVKD. The CDR3 loop spans 15 amino acids. CDR3 in DNA: TGTGCCATCAGACCGAGGACAGGGGGTAACAAGGAGCAGTTCTTC. Translated: CAIRPRTGGNKEQFF.

The rearrangement joins TRBV4-3 to TRBJ2-1, with 7 nucleotides matching TRBD2. CDR3 length: 15 residues. The V gene's germline CDR1 is LGHNA and CDR2 YSLEER. V lost 5 bases to trimming and J lost 0 bases; unmatched junction nucleotides: 4. DNA of the CDR3: TGCGCCAGCAGCACTAGCGCTAACTCCTACAATGAGCAGTTCTTC. This encodes CASSTSANSYNEQFF.

The V and J genes are TRBV5-1 and TRBJ1-1; the match to TRBD1 covers 7 bases. Per germline, CDR1 SGHRS and CDR2 YFSETQ. The CDR3 has 15 residues. Trimming took 4 bases from V and 0 from J; bases not matched to a gene: 6. The CDR3 is CASSVGQFMNTEAFF. The CDR3, as DNA: TGCGCCAGCAGCGTGGGACAGTTCATGAACACTGAAGCTTTCTTT.

The gene calls are TRBV20-1 and TRBJ1-2; 8 bases line up with TRBD1. CDR3 length: 10 amino acids. The trim removed 6 bases at V and 10 bases at J, leaving 4 bases unmatched. Germline V gene sequence: CDR1 DFQATT, CDR2 SNEGSKA (reference sequence). This CDR3 reads CSAPTGDYTF. The CDR3 DNA is TGCAGTGCGCCGACAGGGGACTACACCTTC.

As concerns this clonotype: An end of the junction differs from the germline gene, which may be a read error. This chain links TRBV12-3 or TRBV12-4 with TRBJ2-3; maybe TRBD1 (5 bases). This CDR3 is 16 amino acids long. This chain's CDR3 is CVSRLMSGFSGVTQYF. Written as DNA, the CDR3 is TGTGTCAGCCGTTTAATGTCAGGGTTCAGTGGGGTTACGCAGTATTTT.

The rearrangement joins TRBV10-3 to TRBJ2-1, with D possibly matching TRBD1 (6 bases). Germline CDR1 and CDR2: ENHRY and SYGVKD. Trimming removed 7 bases at V and 8 bases at J, with 12 bases between. The CDR3 totals 12 residues. The CDR3 region has the DNA TGTGCCATCACCTCAGGGGATGATGAGCAGTTCTTC. It yields the protein CAITSGDDEQFF.

The gene calls are TRBV4-1 and TRBJ1-5; TRBD1 might be the D (6 bases). This CDR3 contains 14 residues. Germline CDR1 reads MGHRA; CDR2 reads YSYEKL. V was cut by 4 bases and J by 2 bases, with 9 bases left in between. The CDR3 loop reads CASSRGAGNQPQHF. For the CDR3, the DNA is TGCGCCAGCAGCCGGGGGGCCGGCAATCAGCCCCAGCATTTT.

This chain links TRBV7-9 with TRBJ2-2; 8 bases map to TRBD2. Trimming at V came to 5 bases and at J to 7 bases, leaving 6 bases not matched to a gene. This CDR3 region has 14 residues. Germline lookup yields CDR1 SEHNR and CDR2 FQNEAQ (reference sequence). CDR3 in DNA: TGTGCCAGCAGCCCGGGACTAGTTGGCGGGGAGCTGTTTTTT. This codes for CASSPGLVGGELFF.

The chain carries TRBV20-1 and TRBJ2-1; 9 bases map to TRBD2. The germline gives CDR1 DFQATT, CDR2 SNEGSKA (reference sequence). Trimming cost V 0 bases and J 0 bases; bases outside gene matches: 9. The CDR3 contains 18 residues. CDR3 bases: TGCAGTGCTAGAGATCTGGCTAGCGGGAAGAGCTCCTACAATGAGCAGTTCTTC. It is translated as CSARDLASGKSSYNEQFF.

This chain joins TRBV11-2 and TRBJ2-1, with D perhaps given as TRBD1 or TRBD2 (5 bases each). The CDR3 totals 15 residues. V was cut by 4 bases and J by 5 bases, with 15 bases left in between. Per the germline V gene, CDR1 is SGHAT and CDR2 is FQNNGV. The DNA of the CDR3 is TGTGCCAGCAGCTCCCCCGGGACCCCGGACAATGAGCAGTTCTTC. Amino acids: CASSSPGTPDNEQFF.

V usage is TRBV20-1 and J usage is TRBJ1-2; the D is unclear. The ends were cut back, 6 bases at V and 3 bases at J, with 23 bases in the middle. Per the germline V gene, CDR1 is DFQATT and CDR2 is SNEGSKA (reference sequence). This CDR3 region has 16 residues. The DNA for the CDR3 is TGCAGTGCCCGGCGACCGACGGGGTCCTTTGACTATGGCTACACCTTC. Protein: CSARRPTGSFDYGYTF.

The chain uses TRBV7-2 and TRBJ2-7; TRBD2 is a possible D gene (5 bases). Germline assignment: CDR1 SGHTA and CDR2 FQGNSA. V shed 5 bases and J shed 7 bases, with 15 bases lying between them. This CDR3 has 13 residues. The chain's CDR3 is CASSATTHNEQYF. Here the CDR3 DNA reads TGTGCCAGCAGCGCGACTACCCACAATGAGCAGTACTTC.

This clonotype appeared many times. The rearrangement links TRBV20-1 to TRBJ2-5, with TRBD2 identical over 7 bases. The CDR3 runs 13 residues. Germline V lookup: CDR1 DFQATT, CDR2 SNEGSKA (reference sequence). The V segment lost 5 bases and the J segment 5 bases; nucleotides outside the gene matches: 8. CDR3 bases: TGCAGTGCTCCCTGGACTAGAAAGGAGACCCAGTACTTC. Protein sequence: CSAPWTRKETQYF.